The 10 T cell receptor beta chains listed next were all sequenced from one sample in a study of CD8+ T cells in alopecia areata. cDNA reverse transcribed from extracted RNA served as the sequencing template. Clones were read by immunoSEQ multiplex PCR, and TCRdb kept only the in-frame ones, dropping some. Of 95,000 to 150,000 clones detected, 53% appear once; the ten largest clones hold roughly 0.5%. Treatment denoted: oral pan-JAK inhibitor, 5-10 mg twice daily. The specimen was CD4+ T cells sorted from blood, collected at week 4, from a patient treated with tofacitinib. These receptors were taken from a human donor with alopecia areata.

The V call is TRBV2, the J call TRBJ2-3; D not resolved. Trimming took off 5 bases at V and 1 base at J, with 10 bases between the two ends. The V gene's germline CDR1 is SNHLY and CDR2 FYNNEI. The CDR3 loop spans 14 amino acids. The CDR3 bases are TGTGCCAGCAGTTACCTACTGGGCACAGATACGCAGTATTTT. Translating gives CASSYLLGTDTQYF.

This clone was counted a few times. This chain joins TRBV6-1 and TRBJ1-5; D possibly corresponds to TRBD1 (5 bases). Germline CDR1 MNHNS, CDR2 SASEGT. This CDR3 region has 14 residues. V was clipped by 7 bases and J by 4 bases, with 14 bases between them. The CDR3 reads CASIPGRLNQPQHF. For the CDR3, the DNA is TGTGCCAGCATCCCGGGACGGCTTAATCAGCCCCAGCATTTT.

J is TRBJ2-1 and V is TRBV23-1; D call uncertain. TRBV23-1 is reported as an ORF; its role is uncertain. V lost 4 bases and J 12 bases, leaving 7 bases between the germline ends. This CDR3 region has 10 residues. CDR3 in DNA: TGCGCCAGCAGTCCACAAGGGCAGTTCTTC. As protein: CASSPQGQFF.

The rearrangement links TRBV5-1 to TRBJ2-7; 10 bases map to TRBD2. The CDR3 spans 16 residues. The trim removed 4 bases at V and 2 bases at J, leaving 9 bases unmatched. Germline V CDR1 and CDR2: SGHRS, YFSETQ. In DNA form, the CDR3 reads TGCGCCAGCAGCCCAGCGGGGGGGACCTTAACCTACGAGCAGTACTTC. This translates into CASSPAGGTLTYEQYF.

This clone turned up a few times. The CDR3 region has the DNA TGTGCCAGCAGCGAGGGACTAGCGGTCTACAATGAGCAGTTCTTC. Protein: CASSEGLAVYNEQFF. The rearrangement links TRBV5-5 to TRBJ2-1; 11 positions agree with TRBD2. Germline V gene data show CDR1 as SGHKS and CDR2 as YYEKEE (reference sequence). V lost 4 bases, J lost 3 bases, and 3 bases stayed unmatched. This CDR3 has 15 residues.

The chain combines TRBV5-4 with TRBJ1-4; TRBD1 agrees at 10 bases. The trim removed 4 bases at V and 8 bases at J, leaving 8 bases unmatched. CDR1 and CDR2 from the germline V gene are SGHNT and YYREEE (reference sequence). The CDR3 has 15 amino acids. Here the CDR3 DNA reads TGTGCCAGCAGCGTACCGGGACAGGGGAAAGAAAAACTGTTTTTT. Translated, it gives CASSVPGQGKEKLFF.

The chain uses TRBV5-1 and TRBJ2-3; D perhaps matches TRBD1 (6 bases). The germline V gene encodes CDR1 SGHRS and CDR2 YFSETQ. The length of the CDR3 is 17 residues. Trimming stripped 1 base from V and 4 bases from J, with 19 bases between. The CDR3 sequence: CASSLLGAQGFPDTQYF. CDR3 nucleotide sequence: TGCGCCAGCAGCTTGCTAGGGGCGCAGGGGTTTCCAGATACGCAGTATTTT.

The chain recombines TRBV29-1 with TRBJ2-2; 9 bases agree with TRBD2. Germline-derived CDR1 and CDR2 are SQVTM and ANQGSEA. The CDR3 is 16 amino acids. With V trimmed by 0 bases and J by 4 bases, 6 bases remained unmatched. The CDR3, as DNA: TGCAGCGTTGAAGAGCGGGGGGGCGTGAGCACCGGGGAGCTGTTTTTT. Amino acids: CSVEERGGVSTGELFF.

This clone was counted only a few times. The rearrangement uses TRBV29-1 and TRBJ2-7, with a tentative D call TRBD2 (5 bases). The germline gives CDR1 SQVTM, CDR2 ANQGSEA. The V end lost 6 bases, the J end lost 0 bases, and 9 bases lay between the germline ends. The CDR3 consists of 12 residues. The CDR3 bases are TGCAGCGTAGCGGACGCCTCCTACGAGCAGTACTTC. Its translation is CSVADASYEQYF.

The chain employs TRBV29-1 and TRBJ2-2, with D unresolved. V dropped 7 bases and J dropped 4 bases, with 10 bases sitting between them. Germline V CDR1 and CDR2: SQVTM, ANQGSEA. This CDR3 is 12 amino acids long. The CDR3 region has the DNA TGCAGCGCTGCGGATTCCACCGGGGAGCTGTTTTTT. Translation: CSAADSTGELFF.